These 4 T cell receptor beta chains came from one sample sequenced in a study of breast tumors, draining lymph nodes, adjacent tissues. TCRdb reanalysed the multiplex PCR reads using MiXCR and keeps one entry per CDR3 protein. Seen here are 200,000 to 300,000 distinct CDR3 sequences, about 30% observed once, and the top ten hold about 1%. Breast cancer patients provided tissue from their axillary draining lymph nodes. What was sequenced was axillary lymph node tissue. The receptors here all came from a female donor with breast cancer. Some clones in this sample may be carry-over from other donors' samples.

There are a few counts of this clonotype. The genes are TRBV6-2 or TRBV6-3 and TRBJ2-5; tentatively, D is TRBD2 (6 bases). Looked up from germline, CDR1 is MNHEY and CDR2 is SVGEGT. The CDR3 consists of 13 residues. The V gene lost 4 bases and the J gene lost 12 bases, with 18 bases spanning the gap. The CDR3 sequence: CASSSNSGWREYF. In DNA form, the CDR3 reads TGTGCCAGCAGTTCGAATTCGGGGTGGAGGGAGTACTTC.

This clonotype has only one observation. The chain joins TRBV6-1 to TRBJ2-2; 14 positions match TRBD2. Germline V gene data show CDR1 as MNHNS and CDR2 as SASEGT. The CDR3 runs 17 residues. Trimming took 8 bases from V and 7 from J; bases not matched to a gene: 12. The DNA for the CDR3 is TGTGCCAGCGGCCGACTAGCGGGAGGGCCCGGGGGCGGGGAGCTGTTTTTT. It translates to CASGRLAGGPGGGELFF.

This clonotype was counted many times. The rearrangement links TRBV24-1 to TRBJ2-1, with 8 bases fitting TRBD2. CDR1 and CDR2 from the germline V gene are KGHDR and SFDVKD. V was pared by 5 bases and J by 0 bases, with 8 bases of the junction left unmatched. The CDR3 is 17 residues long. For the CDR3, the DNA is TGTGCCACCAGTGCCTCAACCGGGACTAGCTCCTACAATGAGCAGTTCTTC. Translated: CATSASTGTSSYNEQFF.

The gene calls are TRBV5-5 and TRBJ2-1; possibly TRBD1 for D (5 bases). Germline V gene sequence: CDR1 SGHKS, CDR2 YYEKEE (reference sequence). The length of the CDR3 is 15 residues. Trimming stripped 4 bases from V and 8 bases from J, with 19 bases between. The CDR3 DNA follows: TGTGCCAGCAGCCCTGGCAACAAGGGGCGACATGAGCAGTTCTTC. As protein: CASSPGNKGRHEQFF. The variable domain in full, completed from reference TRBV5-5 and TRBJ2-1, reads DAGVTQSPTHLIKTRGQQVTLRCSPISGHKSVSWYQQVLGQGPQFIFQYYEKEERGRGNFPDRFSARQFPNYSSELNVNALLLGDSALYLCASSPGNKGRHEQFFGPGTRLTVL.